A selection of T cell receptor beta chains follows, all from one sample in a study of post-analysis software for immune sequencing data. TCRdb re-analysed the PCR reads in MiXCR, keeping a single row per CDR3 protein. The sample includes just over 250,000 distinct CDR3 sequences, 30% to 45% of them seen just once. Sequencing input: blood. The origin of the receptors is a girl aged 10-17 years with multiple sclerosis. Both conserved end residues are part of each CDR3. Fields, in order: CDR3 DNA, CDR3 protein, clone size, V gene, J gene, D gene. D genes are given only for firm matches. Clone size, where shown, is once, few, many, or a class for clones that have expanded.

DNA: TGTGCCAGCAGCTTAGACCCGAATGCCTACAATGAGCAGTTCTTC; CDR3: CASSLDPNAYNEQFF; size: many; V: TRBV7-6; J: TRBJ2-1; D: -
DNA: TGTGCCAGCAATACCCGTCCCGGGACAGGGGATTCACCCCTCCACTTT; CDR3: CASNTRPGTGDSPLHF; size: many; V: TRBV6-5; J: TRBJ1-6; D: TRBD1
DNA: TGCAGCGTTGAGGGGGGGTTAGCCAAAAACATTCAGTACTTC; CDR3: CSVEGGLAKNIQYF; size: -; V: TRBV29-1; J: TRBJ2-4; D: TRBD2
DNA: TGTGCCAGCAGCTTAGCGGAAGGAGATCAGCCCCAGCATTTT; CDR3: CASSLAEGDQPQHF; size: many; V: TRBV7-9; J: TRBJ1-5; D: -
DNA: TGCAGTGCTTCGACAGGGACAACCTATGGCTACACCTTC; CDR3: CSASTGTTYGYTF; size: many; V: TRBV20-1; J: TRBJ1-2; D: TRBD1
DNA: TGTGCCAGCAGCGGCCGGGACCCCCCACGGGGCGATGAGCAGTTCTTC; CDR3: CASSGRDPPRGDEQFF; size: many; V: TRBV7-9; J: TRBJ2-1; D: -
DNA: TGCAGCGTTGAAAGGGGCCCAGATACGCAGTATTTT; CDR3: CSVERGPDTQYF; size: -; V: TRBV29-1; J: TRBJ2-3; D: -
DNA: TGCAGTGCTAGAGAGGGGAGACTTACCGAGGCCTACACCTTC; CDR3: CSAREGRLTEAYTF; size: few; V: TRBV20-1; J: TRBJ1-2; D: -
DNA: TGTGCCAGCAGCTTAGTACAGTCCTACAATGAGCAGTTCTTC; CDR3: CASSLVQSYNEQFF; size: many; V: TRBV7-9; J: TRBJ2-1; D: -
DNA: TGCAGCGTTGAATCGACTAGCGGGAGACACGAGCAGTACTTC; CDR3: CSVESTSGRHEQYF; size: -; V: TRBV29-1; J: TRBJ2-7; D: TRBD2
DNA: TGCGCCAGCAGCCAAGTTCTAGGAAAGACGGAGACAGGGGGCGCTTGGCTGTTTTTT; CDR3: CASSQVLGKTETGGAWLFF; size: -; V: TRBV4-1; J: TRBJ1-4; D: TRBD1
DNA: TGCAGTGCTAGCTCTCCCGGACGGGCGGGGGAGACCCAGTACTTC; CDR3: CSASSPGRAGETQYF; size: few; V: TRBV20-1; J: TRBJ2-5; D: -
DNA: TGTGCCAGCAGCTTATATGCGATAACAGGTGCCAATCAGCCCCAGCATTTT; CDR3: CASSLYAITGANQPQHF; size: many; V: TRBV7-2; J: TRBJ1-5; D: -
DNA: TGTGCCAGCAGCTTGGGTACAGGGTTAGCCAAAAACATTCAGTACTTC; CDR3: CASSLGTGLAKNIQYF; size: many; V: TRBV5-6; J: TRBJ2-4; D: -
DNA: TGTGCCAGCATGGGGGCATTGTCTGCAGTACCAGATACGCAGTATTTT; CDR3: CASMGALSAVPDTQYF; size: many; V: TRBV28; J: TRBJ2-3; D: -
DNA: TGTGCCAGCAGCGAGGGGGACGTGAGTGGCTACACCTTC; CDR3: CASSEGDVSGYTF; size: many; V: TRBV6-2/TRBV6-3; J: TRBJ1-2; D: -
DNA: TGCAGTGCTAGAGGGGGAGCCTCTGGGGCCAACGTCCTGACTTTC; CDR3: CSARGGASGANVLTF; size: many; V: TRBV20-1; J: TRBJ2-6; D: -
DNA: TGTGCCAGCAGCTTAGACAGGACTAGTGTGGATACGCAGTATTTT; CDR3: CASSLDRTSVDTQYF; size: many; V: TRBV7-9; J: TRBJ2-3; D: TRBD2
DNA: TGCAGTGCTCGGGGCCCGGCGGGCTACGAGCAGTACTTC; CDR3: CSARGPAGYEQYF; size: -; V: TRBV20-1; J: TRBJ2-7; D: -
DNA: TGTGCCAGCTCACCTCATCCGGGTGAAAAACTGTTTTTT; CDR3: CASSPHPGEKLFF; size: -; V: TRBV18; J: TRBJ1-4; D: -
DNA: TGTGCCAGCAGCCAATCCGGGACAGGGAGCACAGATACGCAGTATTTT; CDR3: CASSQSGTGSTDTQYF; size: -; V: TRBV14; J: TRBJ2-3; D: TRBD1
DNA: TGTGCCAGCAGCTTAGGCAGGGGAGGGGTCGATGAGCAGTTCTTC; CDR3: CASSLGRGGVDEQFF; size: many; V: TRBV11-2; J: TRBJ2-1; D: -
DNA: TGTGCCAGCAGCCAAGTCGAGGGAAACACCATATATTTT; CDR3: CASSQVEGNTIYF; size: few; V: TRBV3-1; J: TRBJ1-3; D: -
DNA: TGTGCCAGCAGTACTGCCCTCTATGGCTACACCTTC; CDR3: CASSTALYGYTF; size: -; V: TRBV28; J: TRBJ1-2; D: -
DNA: TGCGCCAGCAGCTTGGCGCCGGGGGGCGCCGGGAATGAGCAGTTCTTC; CDR3: CASSLAPGGAGNEQFF; size: many; V: TRBV5-1; J: TRBJ2-1; D: -
DNA: TGCAGCGTTGAAGTCCGGGACAGGGGAACCTACGAGCAGTACTTC; CDR3: CSVEVRDRGTYEQYF; size: few; V: TRBV29-1; J: TRBJ2-7; D: TRBD1
DNA: TGTGCCAGCAGCAATACCGGGACAGGGCTTTACGAGCAGTACTTC; CDR3: CASSNTGTGLYEQYF; size: few; V: TRBV7-2; J: TRBJ2-7; D: TRBD1
DNA: TGCGCCAGCAGCCGTGGGACAGGGGAAGAAGCTTTCTTT; CDR3: CASSRGTGEEAFF; size: -; V: TRBV5-1; J: TRBJ1-1; D: TRBD1
DNA: TGTGCCAGCAGCTCGGTAGTACGGGATGAGCAGTTCTTC; CDR3: CASSSVVRDEQFF; size: many; V: TRBV7-2; J: TRBJ2-1; D: -
DNA: TGTGCCAGCAGCCCAGCGGGGGGGCCGTTAAATGAGCAGTTCTTC; CDR3: CASSPAGGPLNEQFF; size: many; V: TRBV7-2; J: TRBJ2-1; D: TRBD2
DNA: TGTGCCAGCAGTACCCGAACTAGCACCGCGAACACCGGGGAGCTGTTTTTT; CDR3: CASSTRTSTANTGELFF; size: -; V: TRBV2; J: TRBJ2-2; D: -
DNA: TGCGCCAGCAGAGGGACGGGACGGGGCACCGGGGAGCTGTTTTTT; CDR3: CASRGTGRGTGELFF; size: few; V: TRBV5-1; J: TRBJ2-2; D: -
DNA: TGTGCCAGCAGTAGACAGGGTACCCTCCACTTT; CDR3: CASSRQGTLHF; size: -; V: TRBV6-6; J: TRBJ1-6; D: TRBD1
DNA: TGTGCCAGCAGCCAGCGGGCCCCGTACCAAGAGACCCAGTACTTC; CDR3: CASSQRAPYQETQYF; size: few; V: TRBV13; J: TRBJ2-5; D: -
DNA: TGTGCCAGCAGCTTGCAGTCCTATAATTCACCCCTCCACTTT; CDR3: CASSLQSYNSPLHF; size: many; V: TRBV7-9; J: TRBJ1-6; D: -
DNA: TGCAGCGTTGAGAAGCAGATGAACACTGAAGCTTTCTTT; CDR3: CSVEKQMNTEAFF; size: -; V: TRBV29-1; J: TRBJ1-1; D: -
DNA: TGTGCCAGCAGCCGATCCGGTGCCAACACGCGCAATGAGCAGTTCTTC; CDR3: CASSRSGANTRNEQFF; size: many; V: TRBV7-8; J: TRBJ2-1; D: -
DNA: TGTGCCAGCAGCAGGACTAGCGGGCAAGAGACCCAGTACTTC; CDR3: CASSRTSGQETQYF; size: many; V: TRBV12-3/TRBV12-4; J: TRBJ2-5; D: TRBD2
DNA: TGTGCTAGTGGCACAGACAGGGAGGGCAATCAGCCCCAGCATTTT; CDR3: CASGTDREGNQPQHF; size: many; V: TRBV12-5; J: TRBJ1-5; D: TRBD1
DNA: TGCGCCAGCAGCTCGAGCGGGGGGGCATACAATGAGCAGTTCTTC; CDR3: CASSSSGGAYNEQFF; size: many; V: TRBV5-1; J: TRBJ2-1; D: TRBD2
DNA: TGTGCCAGCAGCCAAGAAAACAGGCGACAATTCGGGACGGCTTTCTTT; CDR3: CASSQENRRQFGTAFF; size: few; V: TRBV3-1; J: TRBJ1-1; D: -
DNA: TGTGCCAGCAGCCGACGGCCTAGCGGGAAAGAGACCCAGTACTTC; CDR3: CASSRRPSGKETQYF; size: many; V: TRBV12-3/TRBV12-4; J: TRBJ2-5; D: TRBD2
DNA: TGTGCCAGCAGCCAAAATCAGATTCAGGCTTTCTTT; CDR3: CASSQNQIQAFF; size: few; V: TRBV14; J: TRBJ1-1; D: -
DNA: TGTGCCAGCAGCTTAGGGGGGTCGGAGAAGCCCCAGCATTTT; CDR3: CASSLGGSEKPQHF; size: many; V: TRBV7-6; J: TRBJ1-5; D: -
DNA: TGCAGTGCTAGAGGGTTGGAAGAGACCCAGTACTTC; CDR3: CSARGLEETQYF; size: many; V: TRBV20-1; J: TRBJ2-5; D: -